The clone carrying this TCR beta chain came up many times. Clones were sequenced by immunoSEQ multiplex PCR, and TCRdb holds only the in-frame ones, with some missing. The sample includes approximately 290,000 clones, roughly 85% of them seen just once. The germline V gene has CDR1 MGHRA and CDR2 YSYEKL. The V gene lost 1 base and the J gene lost 1 base, with 13 bases spanning the gap. The CDR3 covers 17 residues. The sample is drawn from a study of blood T cell repertoires in COVID-19. Sequencing was carried out using PBMCs or T cells enriched from blood (not recorded which). This clonotype was obtained from a woman aged 25 to 39 who had recovered from COVID-19. The chain is built from TRBV4-1 and TRBJ2-2, with a possible D match to TRBD2 (6 bases). This CDR3 is CASSQVREVRNTGELFF. CDR3 nucleotide sequence: TGCGCCAGCAGCCAAGTGAGGGAGGTACGGAACACCGGGGAGCTGTTTTTT.